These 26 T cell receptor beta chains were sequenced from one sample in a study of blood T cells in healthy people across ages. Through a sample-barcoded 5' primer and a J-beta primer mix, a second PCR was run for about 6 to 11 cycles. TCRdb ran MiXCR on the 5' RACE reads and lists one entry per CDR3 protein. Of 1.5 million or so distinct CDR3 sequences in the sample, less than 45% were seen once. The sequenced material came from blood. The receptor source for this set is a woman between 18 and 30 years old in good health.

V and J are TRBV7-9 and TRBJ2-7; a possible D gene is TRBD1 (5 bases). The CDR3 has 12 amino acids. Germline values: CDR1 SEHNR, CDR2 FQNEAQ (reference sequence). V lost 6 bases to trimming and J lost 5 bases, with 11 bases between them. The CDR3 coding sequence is TGTGCCAGCAGGACAGTGGGCCACGAGCAGTACTTC. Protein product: CASRTVGHEQYF. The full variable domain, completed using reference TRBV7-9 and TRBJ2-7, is DTGVSQNPRHKITKRGQNVTFRCDPISEHNRLYWYRQTLGQGPEFLTYFQNEAQLEKSRLLSDRFSAERPKGSFSTLEIQRTEQGDSAMYLCASRTVGHEQYFGPGTRLTVT.

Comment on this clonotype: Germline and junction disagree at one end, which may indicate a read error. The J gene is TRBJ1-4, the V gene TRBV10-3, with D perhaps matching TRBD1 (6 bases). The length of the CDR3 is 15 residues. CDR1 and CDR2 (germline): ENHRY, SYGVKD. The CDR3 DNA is TGTGCCACCAGTGAGTCCGGGACATATAATGAAAAACTGTTTTTT. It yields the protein CATSESGTYNEKLFF.

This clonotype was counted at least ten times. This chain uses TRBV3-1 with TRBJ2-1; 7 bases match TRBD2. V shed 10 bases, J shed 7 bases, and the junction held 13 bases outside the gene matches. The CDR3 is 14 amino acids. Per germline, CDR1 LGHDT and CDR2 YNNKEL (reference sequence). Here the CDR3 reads CATRRAGEYNEQFF. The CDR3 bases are TGTGCCACCCGTCGTGCGGGGGAGTATAATGAGCAGTTCTTC.

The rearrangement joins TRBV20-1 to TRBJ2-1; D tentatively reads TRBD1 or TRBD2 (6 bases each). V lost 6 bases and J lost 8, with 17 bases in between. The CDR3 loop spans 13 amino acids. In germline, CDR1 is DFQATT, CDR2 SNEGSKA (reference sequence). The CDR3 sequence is CSARRWGADEQFF. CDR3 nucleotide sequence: TGCAGTGCGAGGAGATGGGGGGCAGATGAGCAGTTCTTC.

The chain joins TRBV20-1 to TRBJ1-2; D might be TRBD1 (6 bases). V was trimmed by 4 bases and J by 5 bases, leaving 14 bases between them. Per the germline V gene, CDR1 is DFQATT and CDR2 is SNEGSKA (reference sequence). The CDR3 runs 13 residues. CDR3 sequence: CSATHTGSYGYTF. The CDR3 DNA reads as TGCAGTGCTACCCACACAGGGAGTTATGGCTACACCTTC.

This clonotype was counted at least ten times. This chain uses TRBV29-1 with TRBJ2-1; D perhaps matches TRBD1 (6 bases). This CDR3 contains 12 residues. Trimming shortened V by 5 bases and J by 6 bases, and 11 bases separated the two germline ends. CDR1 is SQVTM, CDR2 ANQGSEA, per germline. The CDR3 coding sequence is TGCAGCGTTAACAGGGAGAGCAATGAGCAGTTCTTC. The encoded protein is CSVNRESNEQFF.

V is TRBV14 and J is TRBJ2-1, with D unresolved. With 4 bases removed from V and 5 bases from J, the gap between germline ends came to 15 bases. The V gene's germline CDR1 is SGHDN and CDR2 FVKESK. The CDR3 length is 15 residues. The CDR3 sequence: CASSPRNLVNNEQFF. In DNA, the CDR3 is TGTGCCAGCAGCCCCCGGAATCTCGTGAACAATGAGCAGTTCTTC.

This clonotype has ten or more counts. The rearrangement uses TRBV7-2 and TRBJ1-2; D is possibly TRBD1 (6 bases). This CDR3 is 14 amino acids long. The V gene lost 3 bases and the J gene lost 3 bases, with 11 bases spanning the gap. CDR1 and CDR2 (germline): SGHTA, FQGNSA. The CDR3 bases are TGTGCCAGCAGCTTGGGGGGCAGGGACTATGGCTACACCTTC. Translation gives CASSLGGRDYGYTF.

The CDR3 loop reads CASSQETGTVGYGYTF. CDR3 in DNA: TGCGCCAGCAGCCAGGAAACCGGGACTGTAGGCTATGGCTACACCTTC. This chain links TRBV4-3 with TRBJ1-2; possible D gene TRBD1, 5 bases. The CDR3 has 16 amino acids. Between the trimmed V and J ends, which lost 3 bases and 4 bases, there was a span of 18 bases. CDR1 is LGHNA and CDR2 is YSLEER in the germline V gene.

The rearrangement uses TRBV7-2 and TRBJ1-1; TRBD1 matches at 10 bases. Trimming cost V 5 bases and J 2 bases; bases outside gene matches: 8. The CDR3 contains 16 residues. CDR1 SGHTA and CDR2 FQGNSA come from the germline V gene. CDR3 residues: CASSLWGQGKNTEAFF. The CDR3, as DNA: TGTGCCAGCAGCCTCTGGGGACAGGGGAAAAACACTGAAGCTTTCTTT.

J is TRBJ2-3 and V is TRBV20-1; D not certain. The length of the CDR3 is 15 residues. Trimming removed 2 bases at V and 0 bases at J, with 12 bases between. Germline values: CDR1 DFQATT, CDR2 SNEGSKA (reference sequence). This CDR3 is CSARRAPISTDTQYF. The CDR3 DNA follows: TGCAGTGCTAGAAGGGCTCCGATCAGCACAGATACGCAGTATTTT.

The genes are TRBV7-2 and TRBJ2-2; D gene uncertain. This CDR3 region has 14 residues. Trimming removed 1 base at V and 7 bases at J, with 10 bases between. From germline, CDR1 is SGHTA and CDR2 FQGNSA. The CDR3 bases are TGTGCCAGCAGCTTAGATCCAGACGTCGGGGAGCTGTTTTTT. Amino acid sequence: CASSLDPDVGELFF.

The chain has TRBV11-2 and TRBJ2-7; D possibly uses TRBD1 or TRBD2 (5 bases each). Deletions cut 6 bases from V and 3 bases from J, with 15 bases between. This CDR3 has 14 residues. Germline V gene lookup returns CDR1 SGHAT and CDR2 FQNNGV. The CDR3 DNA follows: TGTGCCAGCAGAGCCCCGGGACCCTTCTACGAGCAGTACTTC. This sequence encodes CASRAPGPFYEQYF.

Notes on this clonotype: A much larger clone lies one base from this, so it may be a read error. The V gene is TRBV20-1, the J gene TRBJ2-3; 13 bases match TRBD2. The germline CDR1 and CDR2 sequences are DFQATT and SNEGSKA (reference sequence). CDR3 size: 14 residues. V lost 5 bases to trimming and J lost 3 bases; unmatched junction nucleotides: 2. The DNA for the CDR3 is TGCAGTGCTGGGGGACTAGCGGGGACAGATACGCAGTATTTT. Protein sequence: CSAGGLAGTDTQYF.

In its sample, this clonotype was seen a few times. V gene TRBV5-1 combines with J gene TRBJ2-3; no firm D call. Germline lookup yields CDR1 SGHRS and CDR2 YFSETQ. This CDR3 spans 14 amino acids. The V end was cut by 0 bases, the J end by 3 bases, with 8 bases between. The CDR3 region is CASSLDPDTDTQYF. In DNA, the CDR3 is TGCGCCAGCAGCTTGGACCCTGATACAGATACGCAGTATTTT.

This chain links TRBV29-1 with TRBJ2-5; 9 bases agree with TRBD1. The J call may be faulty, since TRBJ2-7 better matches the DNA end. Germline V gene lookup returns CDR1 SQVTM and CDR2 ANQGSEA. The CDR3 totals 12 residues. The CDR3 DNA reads TGCAGCGTCTCCGGGACAGGGTTCGAGCAGTACTTC. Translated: CSVSGTGFEQYF.

The CDR3 DNA follows: TGTGCCAGCAGTTACATGGGGGTATCTACCGGGGAGCTGTTTTTT. This translates into CASSYMGVSTGELFF. The V and J genes are TRBV6-2 or TRBV6-3 and TRBJ2-2; D may be TRBD1 or TRBD2 (5 bases each). The CDR3 has 15 residues. The V gene's germline CDR1 is MNHEY and CDR2 SVGEGT. V dropped 2 bases and J dropped 5 bases, with 12 bases sitting between them.

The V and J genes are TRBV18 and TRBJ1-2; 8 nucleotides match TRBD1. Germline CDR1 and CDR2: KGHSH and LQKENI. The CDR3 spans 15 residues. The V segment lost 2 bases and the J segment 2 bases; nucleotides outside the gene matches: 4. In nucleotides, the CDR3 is TGTGCCAGCTCACCAGGGACAGGTCGGAACTATGGCTACACCTTC. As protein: CASSPGTGRNYGYTF.

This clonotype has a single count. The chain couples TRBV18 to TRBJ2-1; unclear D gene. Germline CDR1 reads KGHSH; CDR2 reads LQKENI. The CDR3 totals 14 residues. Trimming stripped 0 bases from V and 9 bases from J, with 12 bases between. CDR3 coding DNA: TGTGCCAGCTCACCACCAGGTCGATCACGTGAGCAGTTCTTC. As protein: CASSPPGRSREQFF.

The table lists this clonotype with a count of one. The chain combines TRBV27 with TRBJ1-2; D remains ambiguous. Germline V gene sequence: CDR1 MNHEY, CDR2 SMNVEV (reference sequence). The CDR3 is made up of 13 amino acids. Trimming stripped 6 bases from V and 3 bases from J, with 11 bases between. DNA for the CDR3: TGTGCCAGCAGCGCGATGGGAGACTATGGCTACACCTTC. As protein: CASSAMGDYGYTF.

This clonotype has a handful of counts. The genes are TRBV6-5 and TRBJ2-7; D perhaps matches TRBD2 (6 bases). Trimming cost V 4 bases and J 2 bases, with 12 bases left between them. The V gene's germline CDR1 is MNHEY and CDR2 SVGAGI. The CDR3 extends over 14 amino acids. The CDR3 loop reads CASSLAGSPYEQYF. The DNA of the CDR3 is TGTGCCAGCAGTTTGGCGGGGTCTCCCTACGAGCAGTACTTC.

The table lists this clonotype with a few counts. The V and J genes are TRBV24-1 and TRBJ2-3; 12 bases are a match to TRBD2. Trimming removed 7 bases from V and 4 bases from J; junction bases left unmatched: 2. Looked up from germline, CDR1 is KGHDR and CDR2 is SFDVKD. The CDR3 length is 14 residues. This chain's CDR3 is CATSASGGADTQYF. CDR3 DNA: TGTGCCACCAGCGCTAGCGGGGGGGCAGATACGCAGTATTTT.

CDR3 DNA: TGTGCTAGTGGTTTGGTAGCGACTTACAATGAGCAGTTCTTC. Residues: CASGLVATYNEQFF. V is TRBV12-5 and J is TRBJ2-1; D is unclear. In germline, CDR1 is LGHNT, CDR2 FRNRAP. The CDR3 extends over 14 amino acids. Deletions cut 0 bases from V and 4 bases from J, with 7 bases between.

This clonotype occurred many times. The CDR3 loop reads CASSLPGQPYEQYF. CDR3 in DNA: TGTGCCAGCAGCTTACCGGGACAGCCCTACGAGCAGTACTTC. The rearrangement joins TRBV7-9 to TRBJ2-7; TRBD1 matches 7 bases. Germline V gene data show CDR1 as SEHNR and CDR2 as FQNEAQ (reference sequence). This CDR3 is 14 amino acids long. The V and J ends lost 2 bases and 2 bases, in that order; junction bases with no gene match: 3.

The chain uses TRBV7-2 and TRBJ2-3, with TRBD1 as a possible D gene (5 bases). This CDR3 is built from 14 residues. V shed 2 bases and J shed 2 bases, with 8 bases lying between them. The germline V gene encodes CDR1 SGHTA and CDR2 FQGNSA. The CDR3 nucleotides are TGTGCCAGCAGCTTAAAAGGACACACAGATACGCAGTATTTT. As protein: CASSLKGHTDTQYF. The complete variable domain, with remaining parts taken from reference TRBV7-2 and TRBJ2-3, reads GAGVSQSPSNKVTEKGKDVELRCDPISGHTALYWYRQSLGQGLEFLIYFQGNSAPDKSGLPSDRFSAERTGGSVSTLTIQRTQQEDSAVYLCASSLKGHTDTQYFGPGTRLTVL.

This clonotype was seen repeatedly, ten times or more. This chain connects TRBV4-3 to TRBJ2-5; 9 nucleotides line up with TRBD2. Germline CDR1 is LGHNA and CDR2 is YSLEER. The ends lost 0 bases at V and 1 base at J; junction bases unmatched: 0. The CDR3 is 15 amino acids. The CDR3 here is CASSQERGGQETQYF. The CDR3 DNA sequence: TGCGCCAGCAGCCAAGAGCGGGGGGGCCAAGAGACCCAGTACTTC.